The 18 T cell receptor beta chains reported below all come from one sample, sequenced in a study of shared clonotypes between healthy human individuals. Libraries were prepared by immunoSEQ multiplex PCR; TCRdb keeps only in-frame clonotypes and omits some of them. The table has approximately 2.4 million clones, more than 90% seen once. The sequencing sample was made of naive CD4+ T cells sorted from blood. As to subset: CD45RA+ positively selected. Receptors were obtained from a man aged 18-30 years in good health.

The CDR3 spells CASSNNRGWGTEAFF. The CDR3 nucleotides read TGTGCCAGCAGCAACAACAGGGGATGGGGCACTGAAGCTTTCTTT. The V call is TRBV7-6, the J call TRBJ1-1; 7 nucleotides align to TRBD1. CDR1 is SGHVS, CDR2 FNYEAQ, per germline. With V trimmed by 5 bases and J by 4 bases, 10 bases remained unmatched. This CDR3 is 15 amino acids long.

The chain is built from TRBV27 and TRBJ1-1; 9 nucleotides agree with TRBD1. Germline CDR1 reads MNHEY; CDR2 reads SMNVEV (reference sequence). The CDR3 contains 17 residues. Trimming at V came to 5 bases and at J to 3 bases, leaving 13 bases not matched to a gene. CDR3 residues: CASSTQLGQGGDTEAFF. The CDR3 DNA reads TGTGCCAGCAGTACACAACTGGGACAGGGTGGGGACACTGAAGCTTTCTTT.

The V call is TRBV10-3, the J call TRBJ2-5; D is unresolved. Trimming left V 1 base short and J 2 bases short, with 5 bases between. Germline-derived CDR1 and CDR2 are ENHRY and SYGVKD. This CDR3 contains 13 residues. CDR3: CAISEYGQETQYF. Here the CDR3 DNA reads TGTGCCATCAGTGAGTATGGTCAAGAGACCCAGTACTTC.

A word on this clone: This sample also contains other DNA sequences that code for the same CDR3. V gene TRBV7-2 combines with J gene TRBJ2-3; TRBD2 matches at 13 bases. The J segment lost 3 bases and the V segment lost 5 bases, leaving 2 bases of the junction unmatched. CDR3 length equals 15 residues. Germline V gene data show CDR1 as SGHTA and CDR2 as FQGNSA. The CDR3, as DNA: TGTGCCAGCAGCCTGACTAGCGGGAGGACAGATACGCAGTATTTT. As protein: CASSLTSGRTDTQYF.

In DNA, the CDR3 is TGTGCCAGCAGCGAGACGGGACAGAAGACCGGGGAGCTGTTTTTT. Translation gives CASSETGQKTGELFF. This chain joins TRBV9 and TRBJ2-2; TRBD1 agrees at 7 bases. This CDR3 contains 15 residues. Trimming cost V 3 bases and J 5 bases; bases outside gene matches: 7. Germline CDR1 and CDR2: SGDLS and YYNGEE.

With regard to this clone: Other DNA sequences in the sample encode the same CDR3. The chain couples TRBV30 to TRBJ2-5; D gene uncertain. The ends were cut back, 0 bases at V and 2 bases at J, with 4 bases in the middle. The length of the CDR3 is 12 residues. The germline CDR1 and CDR2 sequences are GTSNPN and SVGIG (reference sequence). The CDR3 coding sequence is TGTGCCTGGAGTGTACAACAAGAGACCCAGTACTTC. Protein product: CAWSVQQETQYF.

The chain couples TRBV10-2 to TRBJ2-5; TRBD1 might be the D (6 bases). The germline V gene encodes CDR1 WSHSY and CDR2 SAAADI. Deletions cut 0 bases from V and 3 bases from J, with 11 bases between. This CDR3 has 15 amino acids. This CDR3 is CASSESGKGEETQYF. The CDR3 region has the DNA TGCGCCAGCAGTGAGTCGGGGAAGGGGGAAGAGACCCAGTACTTC.

This chain connects TRBV7-9 to TRBJ2-7, with 7 bases aligning to TRBD2. The CDR3 totals 16 residues. The trim removed 7 bases at V and 0 bases at J, leaving 12 bases unmatched. Germline V gene lookup returns CDR1 SEHNR and CDR2 FQNEAQ (reference sequence). The CDR3: CASTELGLADSYEQYF. CDR3 nucleotides: TGTGCCAGCACTGAGCTGGGGCTAGCGGACTCCTACGAGCAGTACTTC.

The chain uses TRBV6-1 and TRBJ2-1; 8 bases fit TRBD2. There are 17 residues in the CDR3. J lost 8 bases, V lost 4 bases, and 16 bases had no gene match. The germline V gene encodes CDR1 MNHNS and CDR2 SASEGT. In DNA form, the CDR3 reads TGTGCCAGCAGTGGGCGGATAACGGGAGGGAGAATCTATGAGCAGTTCTTC. Residues: CASSGRITGGRIYEQFF.

The chain has TRBV5-1 and TRBJ1-4, with D possibly matching TRBD1 (5 bases). Germline V gene lookup returns CDR1 SGHRS and CDR2 YFSETQ. V was pared by 0 bases and J by 4 bases, with 7 bases between. This CDR3 is 14 amino acids long. CDR3 nucleotide sequence: TGCGCCAGCAGCTTGGGACAGAATAATGAAAAACTGTTTTTT. This gives the protein CASSLGQNNEKLFF. The full variable domain, with the rest looked up from reference TRBV5-1 and TRBJ1-4, is KAGVTQTPRYLIKTRGQQVTLSCSPISGHRSVSWYQQTPGQGLQFLFEYFSETQRNKGNFPGRFSGRQFSNSRSEMNVSTLELGDSALYLCASSLGQNNEKLFFGSGTQLSVL.

The rearrangement links TRBV5-4 to TRBJ2-2; D remains ambiguous. Germline assignment: CDR1 SGHNT and CDR2 YYREEE (reference sequence). V was shortened by 4 bases and J by 0 bases, with 10 bases between the two germline ends. This CDR3 is 15 amino acids long. The CDR3 loop is CASSMDPSNTGELFF. CDR3 DNA sequence: TGTGCCAGCAGCATGGACCCATCGAACACCGGGGAGCTGTTTTTT. Full variable domain (rest looked up from reference TRBV5-4 and TRBJ2-2): ETGVTQSPTHLIKTRGQQVTLRCSSQSGHNTVSWYQQALGQGPQFIFQYYREEENGRGNFPPRFSGLQFPNYSSELNVNALELDDSALYLCASSMDPSNTGELFFGEGSRLTVL.

The CDR3 DNA reads as TGTGCCAGCAGCCGGGACAGAGAATCAGCCCAGCATTTT. Residues: CASSRDRESAQHF. The rearrangement uses TRBV7-8 and TRBJ1-5; 7 bases map to TRBD1. This CDR3 spans 13 amino acids. Germline values: CDR1 SGHVS, CDR2 FQNEAQ. The junction had 9 bases not matched to a gene; V was cut back by 5 bases and J by 11 bases.

The chain employs TRBV5-6 and TRBJ2-2, with D possibly being TRBD2 (6 bases). The CDR3 spans 13 residues. With 4 bases removed from V and 4 bases from J, the gap between germline ends came to 8 bases. The germline CDR1 and CDR2 sequences are SGHDT and YYEEEE. CDR3 residues: CASSRLGTGELFF. The CDR3 DNA is TGTGCCAGCAGCCGACTAGGCACCGGGGAGCTGTTTTTT.

The rearrangement uses TRBV11-3 and TRBJ1-6; D is uncertain. The V end lost 1 base, the J end lost 0 bases, and 10 bases lay between the germline ends. This CDR3 comprises 17 residues. CDR1 and CDR2 from the germline V gene are SGHNT and YENEEA. CDR3 amino acids: CASSLARESSYNSPLHF. CDR3 bases: TGTGCCAGCAGCTTAGCGAGGGAAAGCTCCTATAATTCACCCCTCCACTTT.

This chain uses TRBV6-1 with TRBJ2-7, with D perhaps matching TRBD1 (6 bases). The CDR3 spans 15 residues. Deletions cut 2 bases from V and 1 base from J, with 12 bases between. From germline, CDR1 is MNHNS and CDR2 SASEGT. This CDR3 is CASSERGTDSYEQYF. The CDR3 bases are TGTGCCAGCAGTGAAAGGGGGACGGATTCCTACGAGCAGTACTTC.

This sequence joins TRBV10-3 and TRBJ1-1; 9 positions match TRBD1. Germline CDR1 reads ENHRY; CDR2 reads SYGVKD. This CDR3 region has 13 residues. V gave up 6 bases and J gave up 8 bases; unmatched junction bases: 7. The CDR3 DNA is TGTGCCATCAGAGATACCGGGACAGGGGAAGCTTTCTTT. This gives the protein CAIRDTGTGEAFF.

The chain carries TRBV5-1 and TRBJ1-4, with 8 bases that match TRBD1. The CDR3 extends over 16 amino acids. Germline loops: CDR1 SGHRS, CDR2 YFSETQ. Trimming cost V 4 bases and J 0 bases; bases outside gene matches: 5. In DNA, the CDR3 is TGCGCCAGCAGCCAGGGACAGGAGACAACTAATGAAAAACTGTTTTTT. Its protein product is CASSQGQETTNEKLFF.

The chain combines TRBV11-2 with TRBJ2-1; 13 bases match TRBD2. The V gene end was trimmed by 5 bases and the J gene end by 9 bases; junction bases not matched to a gene: 10. This CDR3 has 16 amino acids. In germline, CDR1 is SGHAT, CDR2 FQNNGV. The chain's CDR3 is CASSVRTSGSTSEQFF. CDR3 bases: TGTGCCAGCAGCGTCCGGACTAGCGGGAGTACGAGTGAGCAGTTCTTC.